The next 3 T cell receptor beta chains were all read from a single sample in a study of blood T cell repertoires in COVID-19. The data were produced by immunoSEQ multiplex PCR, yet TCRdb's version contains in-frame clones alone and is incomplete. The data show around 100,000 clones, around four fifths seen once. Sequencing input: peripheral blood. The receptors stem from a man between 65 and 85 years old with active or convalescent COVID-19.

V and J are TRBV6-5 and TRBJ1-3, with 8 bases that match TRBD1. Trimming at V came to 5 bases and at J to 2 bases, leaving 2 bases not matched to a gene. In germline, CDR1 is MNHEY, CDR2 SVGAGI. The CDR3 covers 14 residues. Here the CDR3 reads CASSRDRTGNTIYF. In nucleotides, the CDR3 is TGTGCCAGCAGTCGGGACAGGACTGGAAACACCATATATTTT.

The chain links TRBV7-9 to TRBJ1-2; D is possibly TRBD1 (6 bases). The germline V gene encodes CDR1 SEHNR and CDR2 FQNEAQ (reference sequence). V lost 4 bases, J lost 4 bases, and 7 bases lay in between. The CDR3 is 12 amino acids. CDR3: CASSSGAYGYTF. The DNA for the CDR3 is TGTGCCAGCAGCTCAGGGGCCTATGGCTACACCTTC.

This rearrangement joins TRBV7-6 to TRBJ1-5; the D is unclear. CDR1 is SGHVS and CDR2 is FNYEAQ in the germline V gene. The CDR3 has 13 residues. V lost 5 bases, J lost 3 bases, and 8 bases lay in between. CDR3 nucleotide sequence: TGTGCCAGCAGCGCAAGCACCAATCAGCCCCAGCATTTT. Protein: CASSASTNQPQHF.